A selection of T cell receptor beta chains follows, all from one sample in a study of shared clonotypes between healthy human individuals. TCRdb keeps only in-frame clones here, not all; method: immunoSEQ multiplex PCR. The repertoire holds millions of clones, with roughly 96% as singletons. The sequencing input was naive CD4+ T cells sorted from blood. The source of these receptors is a man in his late teens or twenties in good health. Both conserved end residues are part of each CDR3. D genes are given only for firm matches. Size tells how often a clone was seen (once, few, many) or the class of an expanded clone, and some rows leave it out.

J gene: TRBJ1-4
V gene: TRBV6-6
D gene: -
clone size: -
CDR3 protein: CASSYGIGGEKLFF
CDR3 DNA: TGTGCCAGCAGTTACGGTATTGGGGGTGAAAAACTGTTTTTT

J gene: TRBJ2-2
V gene: TRBV9
D gene: TRBD2
clone size: once
CDR3 protein: CASSAGLAGRKNTGELFF
CDR3 DNA: TGTGCCAGCAGCGCCGGACTAGCGGGGAGAAAGAACACCGGGGAGCTGTTTTTT

J gene: TRBJ2-3
V gene: TRBV6-5
D gene: -
clone size: -
CDR3 protein: CASSVWRAEDTQYF
CDR3 DNA: TGTGCCAGCAGTGTATGGCGTGCCGAGGATACGCAGTATTTT

J gene: TRBJ1-5
V gene: TRBV11-2
D gene: TRBD1
clone size: -
CDR3 protein: CASSLGGPGQGNQPQHF
CDR3 DNA: TGTGCCAGCAGCTTAGGTGGACCGGGACAGGGGAATCAGCCCCAGCATTTT

J gene: TRBJ1-4
V gene: TRBV5-1
D gene: -
clone size: -
CDR3 protein: CASSYRGAANEKLFF
CDR3 DNA: TGCGCCAGCAGCTACCGGGGCGCGGCTAATGAAAAACTGTTTTTT

J gene: TRBJ2-7
V gene: TRBV4-1
D gene: -
clone size: -
CDR3 protein: CASSQAPDLSKTYEQYF
CDR3 DNA: TGCGCCAGCAGCCAAGCCCCAGACTTGAGTAAAACCTACGAGCAGTACTTC

J gene: TRBJ2-3
V gene: TRBV7-3
D gene: -
clone size: -
CDR3 protein: CASSNVSGTQYF
CDR3 DNA: TGTGCCAGCAGCAACGTTTCCGGGACGCAGTATTTT

J gene: TRBJ1-6
V gene: TRBV30
D gene: -
clone size: -
CDR3 protein: CAWSVGTSYNSPLHF
CDR3 DNA: TGTGCCTGGAGTGTTGGCACCTCCTATAATTCACCCCTCCACTTT

J gene: TRBJ2-7
V gene: TRBV29-1
D gene: TRBD1
clone size: -
CDR3 protein: CSLGDRVPHSYEQYF
CDR3 DNA: TGCAGCCTAGGGGACAGGGTTCCCCACTCCTACGAGCAGTACTTC

J gene: TRBJ1-2
V gene: TRBV5-1
D gene: TRBD1
clone size: -
CDR3 protein: CASSFPPRGQIYGYTF
CDR3 DNA: TGCGCCAGCAGCTTTCCTCCCAGGGGGCAAATCTATGGCTACACCTTC

J gene: TRBJ1-2
V gene: TRBV7-2
D gene: -
clone size: -
CDR3 protein: CASSLNPGQGSNYGYTF
CDR3 DNA: TGTGCCAGCAGCTTAAACCCCGGGCAGGGCTCTAACTATGGCTACACCTTC

J gene: TRBJ1-5
V gene: TRBV27
D gene: -
clone size: -
CDR3 protein: CASSLGVREPQHF
CDR3 DNA: TGTGCCAGCAGTTTGGGGGTTAGGGAGCCCCAGCATTTT

J gene: TRBJ1-2
V gene: TRBV10-3
D gene: -
clone size: -
CDR3 protein: CAISDEGFYGYTF
CDR3 DNA: TGTGCCATCAGTGATGAGGGGTTCTATGGCTACACCTTC

J gene: TRBJ1-1
V gene: TRBV6-6
D gene: TRBD1
clone size: -
CDR3 protein: CASRGTGANTEAFF
CDR3 DNA: TGTGCCAGCAGGGGGACAGGGGCCAACACTGAAGCTTTCTTT

J gene: TRBJ2-7
V gene: TRBV10-1
D gene: -
clone size: -
CDR3 protein: CATGTFGEQYF
CDR3 DNA: TGCGCCACAGGGACTTTTGGGGAGCAGTACTTC

J gene: TRBJ1-1
V gene: TRBV28
D gene: TRBD1
clone size: -
CDR3 protein: CASSLTARGRNEAFF
CDR3 DNA: TGTGCCAGCAGTTTAACCGCTAGGGGGCGGAATGAAGCTTTCTTT

J gene: TRBJ2-1
V gene: TRBV9
D gene: -
clone size: -
CDR3 protein: CASSVIGTTEQFF
CDR3 DNA: TGTGCCAGCAGCGTTATCGGGACAACAGAGCAGTTCTTC

J gene: TRBJ2-1
V gene: TRBV2
D gene: TRBD2
clone size: -
CDR3 protein: CASLTSVYEQFF
CDR3 DNA: TGTGCCAGCCTGACTAGCGTATATGAGCAGTTCTTC

J gene: TRBJ1-6
V gene: TRBV9
D gene: -
clone size: -
CDR3 protein: CASSVGLTNSPLHF
CDR3 DNA: TGTGCCAGCAGCGTAGGGCTGACTAATTCACCCCTCCACTTT

J gene: TRBJ1-3
V gene: TRBV4-3
D gene: -
clone size: -
CDR3 protein: CASSQDRMGNTIYF
CDR3 DNA: TGCGCCAGCAGCCAAGACAGGATGGGTAACACCATATATTTT

J gene: TRBJ1-6
V gene: TRBV4-1
D gene: -
clone size: -
CDR3 protein: CASSQELIRQPTGSPLHF
CDR3 DNA: TGCGCCAGCAGCCAAGAATTGATCCGCCAGCCGACTGGATCACCCCTCCACTTT

J gene: TRBJ1-3
V gene: TRBV7-2
D gene: -
clone size: -
CDR3 protein: CASSLVGWDGNTIYF
CDR3 DNA: TGTGCCAGCAGCTTAGTAGGCTGGGATGGAAACACCATATATTTT

J gene: TRBJ1-1
V gene: TRBV7-8
D gene: -
clone size: -
CDR3 protein: CASSLGNSELRTEAFF
CDR3 DNA: TGTGCCAGCAGCTTAGGTAATTCGGAACTTCGCACTGAAGCTTTCTTT

J gene: TRBJ2-7
V gene: TRBV19
D gene: TRBD2
clone size: few
CDR3 protein: CASSSTRTSFYEQYF
CDR3 DNA: TGTGCCAGTAGTTCCACGAGGACTAGCTTCTACGAGCAGTACTTC

J gene: TRBJ2-1
V gene: TRBV18
D gene: -
clone size: -
CDR3 protein: CASSPPGVSYNEQFF
CDR3 DNA: TGTGCCAGCTCCCCGCCGGGGGTGTCCTACAATGAGCAGTTCTTC

J gene: TRBJ1-1
V gene: TRBV30
D gene: TRBD1
clone size: -
CDR3 protein: CAWTTGGFTEAFF
CDR3 DNA: TGTGCCTGGACAACAGGGGGTTTCACTGAAGCTTTCTTT

J gene: TRBJ2-7
V gene: TRBV2
D gene: TRBD1
clone size: -
CDR3 protein: CASSTGGSGTYEQYF
CDR3 DNA: TGTGCCAGCAGTACAGGGGGATCTGGGACCTACGAGCAGTACTTC

J gene: TRBJ2-5
V gene: TRBV10-3
D gene: TRBD2
clone size: -
CDR3 protein: CAINPSGGAGETQYF
CDR3 DNA: TGTGCCATCAACCCCAGCGGGGGGGCGGGTGAGACCCAGTACTTC

J gene: TRBJ1-4
V gene: TRBV19
D gene: -
clone size: -
CDR3 protein: CASSIAAGSSEKLFF
CDR3 DNA: TGTGCCAGTAGTATAGCGGCCGGGTCATCAGAAAAACTGTTTTTT

J gene: TRBJ2-1
V gene: TRBV18
D gene: TRBD1
clone size: -
CDR3 protein: CASSPPDRATGEQFF
CDR3 DNA: TGTGCCAGCTCACCACCGGACAGGGCGACGGGTGAGCAGTTCTTC

J gene: TRBJ2-7
V gene: TRBV11-2
D gene: TRBD2
clone size: -
CDR3 protein: CASSLGGLAGSYEQYF
CDR3 DNA: TGTGCCAGCAGCTTAGGGGGACTAGCGGGATCCTACGAGCAGTACTTC

J gene: TRBJ2-1
V gene: TRBV7-6
D gene: -
clone size: -
CDR3 protein: CASSLLPGEVYDEQFF
CDR3 DNA: TGTGCCAGCAGCTTATTACCGGGAGAAGTTTACGATGAGCAGTTCTTC

J gene: TRBJ2-2
V gene: TRBV9
D gene: TRBD1
clone size: -
CDR3 protein: CASSERQGATGELFF
CDR3 DNA: TGTGCCAGCAGCGAGAGACAGGGGGCTACCGGGGAGCTGTTTTTT

J gene: TRBJ2-1
V gene: TRBV21-1
D gene: -
clone size: -
CDR3 protein: CASSKVGGRGNEQFF
CDR3 DNA: TGTGCCAGCAGCAAAGTAGGCGGGAGGGGAAATGAGCAGTTCTTC

J gene: TRBJ1-2
V gene: TRBV9
D gene: -
clone size: -
CDR3 protein: CASSSLGANYGYTF
CDR3 DNA: TGTGCCAGCAGCTCGTTGGGGGCTAACTATGGCTACACCTTC

J gene: TRBJ1-2
V gene: TRBV6-5
D gene: -
clone size: -
CDR3 protein: CASSYSSGSSGYTF
CDR3 DNA: TGTGCCAGCAGTTACTCATCAGGGTCTAGCGGCTACACCTTC

J gene: TRBJ2-5
V gene: TRBV5-4
D gene: -
clone size: -
CDR3 protein: CASSRGGLGETQYF
CDR3 DNA: TGTGCCAGCAGCAGGGGGGGACTTGGGGAGACCCAGTACTTC

J gene: TRBJ1-6
V gene: TRBV5-1
D gene: TRBD1
clone size: once
CDR3 protein: CASSLGQGDNSPLHF
CDR3 DNA: TGCGCCAGCAGCCTAGGACAGGGCGATAATTCACCCCTCCACTTT

J gene: TRBJ2-7
V gene: TRBV15
D gene: TRBD2
clone size: -
CDR3 protein: CATSRDRLAFLSYEQYF
CDR3 DNA: TGTGCCACCAGCAGAGATAGACTAGCCTTTCTATCCTACGAGCAGTACTTC

J gene: TRBJ2-7
V gene: TRBV5-1
D gene: TRBD1
clone size: -
CDR3 protein: CASSLGQGAGDEQYF
CDR3 DNA: TGCGCCAGCAGCCTGGGACAGGGGGCTGGGGACGAGCAGTACTTC

J gene: TRBJ1-4
V gene: TRBV5-1
D gene: -
clone size: -
CDR3 protein: CASSSRRVGEKLFF
CDR3 DNA: TGCGCCAGCAGCTCGAGAAGGGTGGGGGAAAAACTGTTTTTT

J gene: TRBJ1-5
V gene: TRBV29-1
D gene: -
clone size: -
CDR3 protein: CSVEPDLGQPQHF
CDR3 DNA: TGCAGCGTTGAACCAGACCTGGGGCAGCCCCAGCATTTT

J gene: TRBJ2-7
V gene: TRBV30
D gene: TRBD2
clone size: -
CDR3 protein: CAWSVPQREGLPVSEQYF
CDR3 DNA: TGTGCCTGGAGTGTACCCCAGCGGGAGGGCCTACCGGTCTCCGAGCAGTACTTC

J gene: TRBJ1-2
V gene: TRBV27
D gene: -
clone size: -
CDR3 protein: CASSLSPTGNYGYTF
CDR3 DNA: TGTGCCAGCAGTCTATCCCCCACAGGGAACTATGGCTACACCTTC

J gene: TRBJ2-5
V gene: TRBV6-5
D gene: -
clone size: -
CDR3 protein: CASSWGLGETQYF
CDR3 DNA: TGTGCCAGCAGTTGGGGGCTGGGAGAGACCCAGTACTTC

J gene: TRBJ1-5
V gene: TRBV28
D gene: -
clone size: -
CDR3 protein: CASSSPTGINQPQHF
CDR3 DNA: TGTGCCAGCAGTTCACCTACAGGGATAAATCAGCCCCAGCATTTT

J gene: TRBJ1-1
V gene: TRBV6-6
D gene: TRBD1
clone size: -
CDR3 protein: CASSYRTGGVRTEAFF
CDR3 DNA: TGTGCCAGCAGTTACAGAACAGGGGGAGTGAGGACTGAAGCTTTCTTT

J gene: TRBJ1-6
V gene: TRBV5-1
D gene: TRBD1
clone size: -
CDR3 protein: CASSLGQGASPLHF
CDR3 DNA: TGCGCCAGCAGCTTGGGACAGGGAGCTTCACCCCTCCACTTT

J gene: TRBJ1-1
V gene: TRBV19
D gene: -
clone size: -
CDR3 protein: CASSIEGGRNTEAFF
CDR3 DNA: TGTGCCAGTAGTATAGAAGGGGGGCGGAACACTGAAGCTTTCTTT

J gene: TRBJ2-7
V gene: TRBV9
D gene: TRBD2
clone size: -
CDR3 protein: CASSPVGTTTTEQYF
CDR3 DNA: TGTGCCAGCAGCCCGGTGGGGACTACCACTACCGAGCAGTACTTC

J gene: TRBJ2-1
V gene: TRBV5-6
D gene: -
clone size: -
CDR3 protein: CASSRLLSSYNEQFF
CDR3 DNA: TGTGCCAGCAGCCGTCTCCTGAGCTCCTACAATGAGCAGTTCTTC

J gene: TRBJ2-7
V gene: TRBV29-1
D gene: TRBD2
clone size: -
CDR3 protein: CSVELSGLALF
CDR3 DNA: TGCAGCGTTGAATTGTCGGGACTAGCGCTATTC